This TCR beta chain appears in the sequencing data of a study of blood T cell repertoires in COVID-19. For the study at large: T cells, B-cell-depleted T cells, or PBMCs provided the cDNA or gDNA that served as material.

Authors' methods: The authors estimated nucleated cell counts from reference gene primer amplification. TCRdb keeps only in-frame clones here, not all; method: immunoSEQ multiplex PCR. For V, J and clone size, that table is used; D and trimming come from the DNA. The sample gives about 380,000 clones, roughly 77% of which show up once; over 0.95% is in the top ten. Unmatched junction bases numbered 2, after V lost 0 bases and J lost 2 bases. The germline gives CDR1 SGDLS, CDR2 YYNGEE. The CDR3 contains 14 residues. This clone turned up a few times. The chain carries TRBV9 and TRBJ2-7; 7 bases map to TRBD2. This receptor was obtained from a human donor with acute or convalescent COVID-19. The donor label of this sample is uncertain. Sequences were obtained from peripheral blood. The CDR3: CASSVGGGPYEQYF. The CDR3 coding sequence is TGTGCCAGCAGCGTAGGGGGGGGTCCCTACGAGCAGTACTTC. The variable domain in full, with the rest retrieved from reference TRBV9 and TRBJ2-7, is DSGVTQTPKHLITATGQRVTLRCSPRSGDLSVYWYQQSLDQGLQFLIQYYNGEERAKGNILERFSAQQFPDLHSELNLSSLELGDSALYFCASSVGGGPYEQYFGPGTRLTVT.